These 7 T cell receptor beta chains were all obtained from the same sample, sequenced in a study of graft-versus-host responses after intestinal transplantation listed by TCRdb under 2021. These TCRs are of unknown antigen specificity. Explained via the paper, the time point label denotes: cells obtained before transplantation from donor or recipient. Library method: the immunoSEQ multiplex PCR assay. In TCRdb, the immuneACCESS table is reduced to in-frame sequences with V and J assigned. These tables do not hold every clone; where another copy was compared, an unresolved V gene accounts for under half, and the others remain unexplained. This sample has about 90,000 clones in its table, and approximately 92% of those were observed once. The top ten clones comprise 1% to 1.4% of the sample. The sample here was unstimulated CD8+ T cells sorted from spleen or lymph node cells, taken before transplant. These receptor sequences come from a human donor who was the organ donor for an intestinal transplant.

About this clone itself: At the DNA level, this CDR3 is encoded by other sequences in the same sample as well. V gene TRBV18 combines with J gene TRBJ2-1; 7 bases map to TRBD1. The V and J ends lost 6 bases and 7 bases, in that order; junction bases with no gene match: 6. The CDR3 contains 13 residues. In germline, CDR1 is KGHSH, CDR2 LQKENI. The CDR3 nucleotides are TGTGCCAGCTCGCGACAGGGCGGGAATGAGCAGTTCTTC. Translated: CASSRQGGNEQFF.

The chain is built from TRBV28 and TRBJ1-4; tentative D call: TRBD1 (6 bases). V gave up 2 bases and J gave up 8 bases, with 9 bases separating them. The germline V gene encodes CDR1 MDHEN and CDR2 SYDVKM. There are 13 residues in the CDR3. CDR3 region: CASSLGDKEKLFF. In nucleotides, the CDR3 is TGTGCCAGCAGTTTAGGGGACAAAGAAAAACTGTTTTTT. The entire variable domain, with the rest obtained from reference TRBV28 and TRBJ1-4, is as follows: DVKVTQSSRYLVKRTGEKVFLECVQDMDHENMFWYRQDPGLGLRLIYFSYDVKMKEKGDIPEGYSVSREKKERFSLILESASTNQTSMYLCASSLGDKEKLFFGSGTQLSVL.

The J gene is TRBJ1-6, the V gene TRBV5-1; tentative D call: TRBD1 (6 bases). The CDR3 contains 13 residues. Trimming stripped 4 bases from V and 11 bases from J, with 13 bases between. Germline values: CDR1 SGHRS, CDR2 YFSETQ. This CDR3 is CASSQGQRTPLHF. CDR3 nucleotide sequence: TGCGCCAGCAGCCAAGGACAGAGAACACCCCTCCACTTT.

This sequence joins TRBV27 and TRBJ1-2; TRBD1 aligns across 11 bases. Trimming removed 5 bases from V and 1 base from J; junction bases left unmatched: 6. This CDR3 comprises 16 residues. Germline CDR1 MNHEY, CDR2 SMNVEV (reference sequence). The DNA of the CDR3 is TGTGCCAGCAGTGCCGGACAGGGGGCCTTTAACTATGGCTACACCTTC. Translated, it gives CASSAGQGAFNYGYTF.

This rearrangement joins TRBV27 to TRBJ1-1, with D maybe TRBD1 (5 bases). V was trimmed by 4 bases and J by 4 bases, leaving 10 bases between them. This CDR3 contains 13 residues. Looked up from germline, CDR1 is MNHEY and CDR2 is SMNVEV (reference sequence). The CDR3 region is CASSWQGGTEAFF. In nucleotides, the CDR3 is TGTGCCAGCAGTTGGCAGGGTGGCACTGAAGCTTTCTTT.

This chain joins TRBV5-6 and TRBJ1-1; D not certain. V was shortened by 0 bases and J by 0 bases, with 9 bases between the two germline ends. The CDR3 loop spans 15 amino acids. The germline V gene has CDR1 SGHDT and CDR2 YYEEEE. The CDR3 here is CASSLVDWMNTEAFF. In nucleotides, the CDR3 is TGTGCCAGCAGCTTGGTAGACTGGATGAACACTGAAGCTTTCTTT.

The chain is built from TRBV6-1 and TRBJ1-1, with 7 positions matching TRBD1. V lost 4 bases to trimming and J lost 1 base; unmatched junction nucleotides: 6. The CDR3 loop spans 15 amino acids. Germline lookup yields CDR1 MNHNS and CDR2 SASEGT. The chain's CDR3 is CASSGGGFQNTEAFF. The CDR3 nucleotides are TGTGCCAGCAGTGGAGGGGGCTTTCAGAACACTGAAGCTTTCTTT.